This entry lists 17 T cell receptor beta chains sequenced from one sample in a study of T cell responses to AZD1222 COVID-19 vaccine. Clones were sequenced by immunoSEQ multiplex PCR, and TCRdb holds only the in-frame ones, with some missing. The table lists 150,000 or so clones, roughly 94% of them singletons, with about 0.6% in the top ten. The sequences come from peripheral blood, collected on day 0 of AZD1222 vaccination. The receptors derive from an adult in good health.

J is TRBJ1-3 and V is TRBV3-1 (or the pseudogene TRBV3-2); D unresolved. Per the germline V gene, CDR1 is LGHDT and CDR2 is YNNKEL (reference sequence). The CDR3 sequence is 15 residues long. The ends were cut back, 0 bases at V and 1 base at J, with 7 bases in the middle. DNA for the CDR3: TGTGCCAGCAGCCAAGAAGGAGGATCTGGAAACACCATATATTTT. Its protein is CASSQEGGSGNTIYF.

The rearrangement uses TRBV5-1 and TRBJ2-7; the match to TRBD1 covers 8 bases. There are 12 residues in the CDR3. After removal of 0 bases from V and 9 bases from J, the junction contained 2 bases not matched to a gene. Germline V lookup: CDR1 SGHRS, CDR2 YFSETQ. The CDR3 region has the DNA TGCGCCAGCAGCTTGGGAGGACAGGGGCAGTACTTC. This encodes CASSLGGQGQYF. Filled out from reference TRBV5-1 and TRBJ2-7, the complete variable domain reads KAGVTQTPRYLIKTRGQQVTLSCSPISGHRSVSWYQQTPGQGLQFLFEYFSETQRNKGNFPGRFSGRQFSNSRSEMNVSTLELGDSALYLCASSLGGQGQYFGPGTRLTVT.

V usage is TRBV27 and J usage is TRBJ2-7; no firm D call. The CDR3 loop spans 12 amino acids. In germline, CDR1 is MNHEY, CDR2 SMNVEV (reference sequence). The V end lost 5 bases, the J end lost 2 bases, and 7 bases lay between the germline ends. CDR3 sequence reads: CASSTSPYEQYF. The CDR3 DNA sequence: TGTGCCAGCAGTACATCCCCCTACGAGCAGTACTTC.

The CDR3 bases are TGTGCCAGCAGCCGCCCGGGCGGGAGGTCCTACGAGCAGTACTTC. Protein: CASSRPGGRSYEQYF. The chain carries TRBV2 and TRBJ2-7; 8 nucleotides align to TRBD2. The CDR3 is 15 residues long. The V and J ends lost 6 bases and 1 base, in that order; junction bases with no gene match: 8. Germline V lookup: CDR1 SNHLY, CDR2 FYNNEI.

The chain recombines TRBV5-1 with TRBJ1-1, with TRBD1 identical over 9 bases. Germline CDR1 is SGHRS and CDR2 is YFSETQ. Trimming took 4 bases from V and 5 from J; bases not matched to a gene: 9. The CDR3 spans 15 residues. CDR3 in amino acids: CASSPTDRGMTEAFF. CDR3 sequence (DNA): TGCGCCAGCAGCCCTACCGACAGGGGGATGACTGAAGCTTTCTTT.

This clone showed up just once. Germline is not matched at one junction end, which may reflect a read error. The J gene is TRBJ2-5, the V gene TRBV15; D unclear. The CDR3 is made up of 14 amino acids. CDR1 and CDR2 from the germline V gene are LNHNV and YYDKDF (reference sequence). CDR3 region: CATSRDLGGEPQYF. The CDR3 coding sequence is TGTGCCACCAGCAGAGATCTGGGTGGAGAGCCCCAGTACTTC.

In the case of this clone: At one of its ends the junction is not consistent with the germline gene, which may arise from a read error. This chain links TRBV7-6 with TRBJ1-1; no reliable D call. The CDR3 consists of 17 residues. Germline CDR1 and CDR2: SGHVS and FNYEAQ. CDR3 nucleotides: TGTGCCAGCAGCCTAGCCCCAGTCAGGAACATGAACACTGAAGCTTTCTTT. Protein: CASSLAPVRNMNTEAFF.

The CDR3 sequence is CASSSQGRGPYEQYF. CDR3 DNA sequence: TGTGCCAGCAGTTCCCAGGGTAGAGGTCCCTACGAGCAGTACTTC. The V call is TRBV6-5, the J call TRBJ2-7; possibly TRBD1 for D (5 bases). From germline, CDR1 is MNHEY and CDR2 SVGAGI. The CDR3 is 15 amino acids. V lost 4 bases, J lost 2 bases, and 15 bases lay in between.

This clone was counted once. This sequence joins TRBV12-3 or TRBV12-4 and TRBJ2-3, with unresolved D. Trimming removed 5 bases at V and 5 bases at J, with 5 bases between. The CDR3 contains 11 residues. Here the CDR3 DNA reads TGTGCCAGCAGTCTTTTAGATACGCAGTATTTT. Translating it yields CASSLLDTQYF.

The chain joins TRBV13 to TRBJ1-1; D ambiguous. This CDR3 contains 12 residues. V was cut by 4 bases and J by 4 bases, with 7 bases left in between. Germline lookup yields CDR1 PRHDT and CDR2 FYEKMQ (reference sequence). The CDR3 here is CASSWERTEAFF. Written as DNA, the CDR3 is TGTGCCAGCAGCTGGGAACGCACTGAAGCTTTCTTT.

The CDR3 bases are TGTGCCAGCAGCCAGGGACTAGCGGACAACTACGAGCAGTACTTC. This translates into CASSQGLADNYEQYF. The chain employs TRBV4-2 and TRBJ2-7; 11 bases map to TRBD2. Trimming at V came to 3 bases and at J to 3 bases, leaving 4 bases not matched to a gene. The germline V gene encodes CDR1 LGHNA and CDR2 YNFKEQ. The CDR3 spans 15 residues.

V and J are TRBV9 and TRBJ1-2; 7 nucleotides line up with TRBD1. Per germline, CDR1 SGDLS and CDR2 YYNGEE. J lost 0 bases, V lost 2 bases, and 1 base had no gene match. The CDR3 loop spans 14 amino acids. The CDR3 protein is CASSVGTANYGYTF. The CDR3 DNA reads as TGTGCCAGCAGCGTCGGGACAGCTAACTATGGCTACACCTTC.

The chain uses TRBV6-5 and TRBJ2-1; TRBD2 agrees at 9 bases. The V segment lost 6 bases and the J segment 0 bases; nucleotides outside the gene matches: 3. This CDR3 is built from 15 residues. CDR1 and CDR2 (germline): MNHEY, SVGAGI. The CDR3: CASRISGSSYNEQFF. CDR3 DNA: TGTGCCAGCAGAATTAGCGGGAGCTCCTACAATGAGCAGTTCTTC.

The chain is built from TRBV2 and TRBJ2-7; D is perhaps TRBD2 (5 bases). The V end lost 7 bases, the J end lost 7 bases, and 14 bases lay between the germline ends. Germline assignment: CDR1 SNHLY and CDR2 FYNNEI. The CDR3 spans 12 residues. CDR3 amino acids: CASTPLTGEQYF. The CDR3 nucleotides are TGTGCCAGCACGCCTCTTACGGGGGAGCAGTACTTC.

This rearrangement joins TRBV4-1 to TRBJ1-1, with 7 bases that match TRBD1. CDR1 MGHRA and CDR2 YSYEKL come from the germline V gene. J gave up 3 bases and V 0 bases, and 4 bases lay outside the gene matches. The CDR3 covers 15 residues. CDR3 nucleotides: TGCGCCAGCAGCCAAGATCAGGGGGGGGACACTGAAGCTTTCTTT. This codes for CASSQDQGGDTEAFF.

This rearrangement joins TRBV5-1 to TRBJ2-5; 10 bases align to TRBD2. CDR1 is SGHRS, CDR2 YFSETQ, per germline. Unmatched junction bases numbered 7, after V lost 4 bases and J lost 4 bases. The CDR3 extends over 15 amino acids. The CDR3 coding sequence is TGCGCCAGCAGCACCGCAGCGGGAGGGAGAGAGACCCAGTACTTC. Protein: CASSTAAGGRETQYF.

The V and J genes are TRBV28 and TRBJ2-5, with D perhaps matching TRBD1 (5 bases). CDR3 length: 13 amino acids. Germline assignment: CDR1 MDHEN and CDR2 SYDVKM. Trimming removed 6 bases at V and 2 bases at J, with 10 bases between. The CDR3 nucleotides are TGTGCCAGCAGCACGACAGAGCAAGAGACCCAGTACTTC. Its protein product is CASSTTEQETQYF.